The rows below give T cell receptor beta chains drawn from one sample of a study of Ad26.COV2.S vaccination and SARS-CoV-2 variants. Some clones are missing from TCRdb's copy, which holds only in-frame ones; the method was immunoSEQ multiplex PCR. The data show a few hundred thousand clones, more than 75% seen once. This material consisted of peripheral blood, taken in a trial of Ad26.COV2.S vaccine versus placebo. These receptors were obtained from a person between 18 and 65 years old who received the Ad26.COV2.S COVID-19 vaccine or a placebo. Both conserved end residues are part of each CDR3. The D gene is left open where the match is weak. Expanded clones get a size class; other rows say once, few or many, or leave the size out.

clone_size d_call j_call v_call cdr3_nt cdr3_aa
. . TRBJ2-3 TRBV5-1 TGCGCCAGCAGCCGTCAATTTAGCACAGATACGCAGTATTTT CASSRQFSTDTQYF
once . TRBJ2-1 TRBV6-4 TGTGCCAGCAGTGATGAGGGTATGAGCTCCTACAATGAGCAGTTCTTC CASSDEGMSSYNEQFF
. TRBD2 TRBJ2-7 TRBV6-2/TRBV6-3 TGTGCCAGCAGCCCCCCTAGCGGGGCGAGCTCCTACGAGCAGTACTTC CASSPPSGASSYEQYF
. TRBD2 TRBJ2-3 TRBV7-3 TGTGCCAGCAGCCCGTTGCTGAGCGGGGGGCCAAGACGACTTAGCACAGATACGCAGTATTTT CASSPLLSGGPRRLSTDTQYF
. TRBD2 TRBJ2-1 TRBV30 TGTGCCTGGAGTGGGGAGGGACTAAGCTCCTACAATGAGCAGTTCTTC CAWSGEGLSSYNEQFF
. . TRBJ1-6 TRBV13 TGTGCCAGCAGCTTAGTCGTCGGGGGTGAGGATTCACCCCTCCACTTT CASSLVVGGEDSPLHF
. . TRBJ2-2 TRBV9 TGTGCCAGCAGCCTCCGGACAGTCCCCGCGAACACCGGGGAGCTGTTTTTT CASSLRTVPANTGELFF
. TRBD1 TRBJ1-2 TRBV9 TGTGCCAGCAGCGTCGACAGGGGATCCTATGGCTACACCTTC CASSVDRGSYGYTF
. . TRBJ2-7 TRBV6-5 TGTGCCAGCAGTTACCTCGGGGCCTACGAGCAGTACTTC CASSYLGAYEQYF
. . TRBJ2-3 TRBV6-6 TGTGCCAGCAGAAGTTACCTGAAGACAGATACGCAGTATTTT CASRSYLKTDTQYF
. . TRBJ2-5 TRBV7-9 TGTGCCAGCAGCCCCACCGCTAGTATGGAGACCCAGTACTTC CASSPTASMETQYF
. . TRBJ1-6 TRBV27 TGTGCCAGCAGGTTGACCGGGATCCTATTTTCACCCCTCCACTTT CASRLTGILFSPLHF
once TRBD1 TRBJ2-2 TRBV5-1 TGCGCCAGCAGCCCCCGTAGTCGAGACAGGGGACCCACCGGGGAGCTGTTTTTT CASSPRSRDRGPTGELFF
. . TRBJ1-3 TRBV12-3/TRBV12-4 TGTGCCAGCAGTCTCAGGGTTGGAAACACCATATATTTT CASSLRVGNTIYF